Reported below is one TCR beta chain. The sample belongs to a study of regulatory T cells in long-lasting Graves disease. Time point defined: newly diagnosed GD, antithyroid drugs for less than 3 months. PBMC-derived RNA was used for the TCR library. According to the study, TCR beta libraries were built with iRepertoire HTBI primers and CDR3-region Arm-PCR. TCRdb reprocessed the multiplex PCR reads via MiXCR and lists one record per CDR3 protein. The sample lists 520,000 or so distinct CDR3 sequences; more than 10% were seen once. Germline V gene lookup returns CDR1 DFQATT and CDR2 SNEGSKA (reference sequence). With V trimmed by 5 bases and J by 1 base, 4 bases remained unmatched. The CDR3 length is 14 residues. The data also belong to a second study, concerning T cells in Graves' hyperthyroidism and ophthalmopathy.

V gene TRBV20-1 combines with J gene TRBJ2-7, with 11 bases fitting TRBD2. This specimen was peripheral blood mononuclear cells (PBMCs), taken at new diagnosis, from a patient treated with antithyroid drugs. The receptor was derived from a woman younger than 45 with Graves disease. The CDR3 reads CSAWTSGPSYEQYF. In DNA form, the CDR3 reads TGCAGTGCTTGGACTAGCGGGCCTTCCTACGAGCAGTACTTC.